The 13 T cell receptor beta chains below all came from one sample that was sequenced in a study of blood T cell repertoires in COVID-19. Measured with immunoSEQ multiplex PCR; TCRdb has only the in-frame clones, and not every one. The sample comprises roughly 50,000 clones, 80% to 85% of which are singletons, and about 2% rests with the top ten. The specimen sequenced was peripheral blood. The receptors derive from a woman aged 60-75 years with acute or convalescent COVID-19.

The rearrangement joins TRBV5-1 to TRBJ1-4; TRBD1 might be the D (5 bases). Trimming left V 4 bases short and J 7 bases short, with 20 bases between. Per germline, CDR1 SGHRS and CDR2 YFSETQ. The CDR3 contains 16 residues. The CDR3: CASSLSGRGYGEKLFF. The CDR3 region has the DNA TGCGCCAGCAGCCTAAGTGGGAGGGGCTATGGTGAAAAACTGTTTTTT.

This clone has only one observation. CDR3 sequence: CASSSETSFSPNNEQFF. As DNA, the CDR3 is TGTGCCAGCAGCTCCGAGACATCTTTTTCCCCCAACAATGAGCAGTTCTTC. The V gene is TRBV7-8, the J gene TRBJ2-1, with D hard to call. The CDR3 has 17 residues. Looked up from germline, CDR1 is SGHVS and CDR2 is FQNEAQ. V lost 4 bases to trimming and J lost 5 bases, with 21 bases between them.

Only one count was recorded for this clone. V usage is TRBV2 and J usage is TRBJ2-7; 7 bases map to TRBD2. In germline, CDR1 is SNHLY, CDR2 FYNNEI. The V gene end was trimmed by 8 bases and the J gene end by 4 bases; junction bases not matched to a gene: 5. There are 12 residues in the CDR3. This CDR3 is CASRGLVYEQYF. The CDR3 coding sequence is TGTGCCAGCCGCGGACTAGTATACGAGCAGTACTTC.

The DNA of the CDR3 is TGTGCCAGCAGCTTAACAGCGGGAGGAGGGACCGGGGAGCTGTTTTTT. Its translation: CASSLTAGGGTGELFF. This chain links TRBV7-3 with TRBJ2-2; 9 bases align to TRBD2. This CDR3 comprises 16 residues. The V gene's germline CDR1 is SGHTA and CDR2 FQGTGA. With V trimmed by 0 bases and J by 5 bases, 4 bases remained unmatched.

CDR3 coding DNA: TGTGCCAGCTCATCCGGGGGGCTACGTAGTCTGAACTATGGCTACACCTTC. Protein sequence: CASSSGGLRSLNYGYTF. V and J are TRBV5-4 and TRBJ1-2; D is perhaps TRBD1 (6 bases). Trimming cost V 7 bases and J 2 bases, with 24 bases left between them. The V gene's germline CDR1 is SGHNT and CDR2 YYREEE (reference sequence). The CDR3 is 17 residues long.

CDR3 sequence (DNA): TGTGCCATGAATGGCCTTGGTGAAGCTTTCTTT. As protein: CAMNGLGEAFF. The chain uses TRBV19 and TRBJ1-1; D is undetermined. Germline CDR1 reads LNHDA; CDR2 reads SQIVND (reference sequence). The CDR3 spans 11 residues. V was clipped by 10 bases and J by 7 bases, with 13 bases between them.

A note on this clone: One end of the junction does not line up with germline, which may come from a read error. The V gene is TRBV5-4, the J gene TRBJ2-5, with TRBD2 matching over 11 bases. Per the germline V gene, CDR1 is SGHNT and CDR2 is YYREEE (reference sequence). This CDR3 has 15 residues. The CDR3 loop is CASSLGSSGRAWVNF. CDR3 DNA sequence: TGTGCCAGCAGCTTGGGCAGTAGCGGGAGGGCCTGGGTTAACTTC.

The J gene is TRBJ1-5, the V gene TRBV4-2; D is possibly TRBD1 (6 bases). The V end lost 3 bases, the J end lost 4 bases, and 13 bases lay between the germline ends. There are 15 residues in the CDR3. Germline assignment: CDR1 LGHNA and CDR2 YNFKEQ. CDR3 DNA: TGTGCCAGCAGCCAGGATACAGGGTGGAATCAGCCCCAGCATTTT. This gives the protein CASSQDTGWNQPQHF.

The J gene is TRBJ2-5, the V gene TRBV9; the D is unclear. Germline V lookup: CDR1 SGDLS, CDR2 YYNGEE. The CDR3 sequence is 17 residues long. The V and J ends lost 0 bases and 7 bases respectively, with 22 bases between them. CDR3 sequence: CASSVGVGGPRSGTQYF. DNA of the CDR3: TGTGCCAGCAGCGTAGGCGTAGGTGGCCCAAGATCGGGGACCCAGTACTTC.

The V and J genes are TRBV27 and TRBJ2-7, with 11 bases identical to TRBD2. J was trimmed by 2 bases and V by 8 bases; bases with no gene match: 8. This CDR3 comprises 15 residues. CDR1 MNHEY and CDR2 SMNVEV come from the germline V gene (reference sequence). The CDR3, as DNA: TGTGCCAGCCCTCCTAGCGGGAGGCTCGCCTACGAGCAGTACTTC. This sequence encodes CASPPSGRLAYEQYF.

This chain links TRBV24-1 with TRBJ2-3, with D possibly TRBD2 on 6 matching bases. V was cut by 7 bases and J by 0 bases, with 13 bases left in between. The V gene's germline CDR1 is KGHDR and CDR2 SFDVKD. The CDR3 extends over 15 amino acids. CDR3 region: CATRDSGDSTDTQYF. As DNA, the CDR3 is TGTGCCACCAGAGATAGCGGAGACAGCACAGATACGCAGTATTTT.

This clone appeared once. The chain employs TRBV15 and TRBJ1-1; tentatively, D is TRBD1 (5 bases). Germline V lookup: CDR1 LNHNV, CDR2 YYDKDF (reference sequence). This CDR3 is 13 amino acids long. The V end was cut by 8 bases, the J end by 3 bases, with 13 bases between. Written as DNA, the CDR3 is TGTGCCACCCCCGGCAGGGAGGACACTGAAGCTTTCTTT. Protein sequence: CATPGREDTEAFF.

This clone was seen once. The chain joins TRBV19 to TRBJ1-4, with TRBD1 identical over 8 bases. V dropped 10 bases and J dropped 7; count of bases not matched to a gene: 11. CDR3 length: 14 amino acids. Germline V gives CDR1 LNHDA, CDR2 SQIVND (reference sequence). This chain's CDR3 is CATSGNRGGEKLFF. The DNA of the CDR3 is TGTGCCACCAGCGGAAACAGGGGGGGTGAAAAACTGTTTTTT. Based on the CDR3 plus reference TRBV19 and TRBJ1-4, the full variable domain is DGGITQSPKYLFRKEGQNVTLSCEQNLNHDAMYWYRQDPGQGLRLIYYSQIVNDFQKGDIAEGYSVSREKKESFPLTVTSAQKNPTAFYLCATSGNRGGEKLFFGSGTQLSVL.